This T cell receptor beta chain was documented in a study of T cell responses to AZD1222 COVID-19 vaccine. The germline gives CDR1 SGHTA, CDR2 FQGNSA. The CDR3 is 17 residues long. V shed 2 bases, J shed 9 bases, and the junction held 13 bases outside the gene matches. Clones were sequenced by immunoSEQ multiplex PCR, and TCRdb holds only the in-frame ones, with some missing. This table holds under 110,000 clones, about 90% found once. This clone appeared once. Its target is not known. Overall study results and limits: Most donors were white British, females outnumbered males, and clonal diversity was possibly underestimated. Spike-specific TCR breadth rose after two AZD1222 doses, and depth rose as well. Recipients of AZD1222 seropositive at baseline numbered only five or six. Repertoires were collected only later (after the peak T cell response had occurred).

The chain couples TRBV7-2 to TRBJ1-6, with TRBD1 matching over 7 bases. This sample comprised peripheral blood, obtained on day 0 of AZD1222 vaccination. This sequence was found in an adult in good health. The CDR3 DNA is TGTGCCAGCAGCTTAAGGGCGAGGGGGCGGGATAGTTCACCCCTCCACTTT. It codes for CASSLRARGRDSSPLHF.